These 12 T cell receptor beta chains were all obtained from the same sample, sequenced in a study of Ad26.COV2.S vaccination and SARS-CoV-2 variants. Treatment defined: over 15 received Ad26.COV2.S at low or high dose, single or two shots; several received placebo; per-sample allocation not given. Repertoires come from day 63 after the first vaccine or placebo injection. Sequenced by immunoSEQ multiplex PCR; TCRdb stores in-frame clones only, minus some. The sample carries about 460,000 clones, 80% to 90% recorded once. The sequences come from peripheral blood, collected in a trial of Ad26.COV2.S vaccine versus placebo. The receptors originated from a person between 18 and 65 years old who received the Ad26.COV2.S COVID-19 vaccine or a placebo.

The chain combines TRBV13 with TRBJ2-2; TRBD1 is a possible D gene (6 bases). The CDR3 covers 15 residues. V was trimmed by 2 bases and J by 5 bases, leaving 12 bases between them. Germline values: CDR1 PRHDT, CDR2 FYEKMQ (reference sequence). CDR3 amino acids: CASSLQGPGTGELFF. CDR3 in DNA: TGTGCCAGCAGCTTACAGGGGCCGGGGACCGGGGAGCTGTTTTTT.

The gene calls are TRBV4-2 and TRBJ2-7; D may be TRBD2 (7 bases). The V and J ends lost 1 base and 3 bases respectively, with 13 bases between them. Looked up from germline, CDR1 is LGHNA and CDR2 is YNFKEQ. The CDR3 extends over 15 amino acids. The CDR3, as DNA: TGTGCCAGCAGCCAAGGAACGGGGGGCCTCTACGAGCAGTACTTC. It translates to CASSQGTGGLYEQYF.

The chain is built from TRBV9 and TRBJ1-2; D remains ambiguous. The CDR3 runs to 12 residues. CDR1 is SGDLS, CDR2 YYNGEE, per germline. V was trimmed by 6 bases and J by 6 bases, leaving 12 bases between them. The DNA for the CDR3 is TGTGCCAGCACCCAAAACAGCAATGGCTACACCTTC. Translation: CASTQNSNGYTF.

The CDR3 reads CASSLTNSNYGYTF. The CDR3 coding sequence is TGTGCCAGCAGTTTAACGAATTCTAACTATGGCTACACCTTC. This chain uses TRBV6-5 with TRBJ1-2; no reliable D call. Germline V CDR1 and CDR2: MNHEY, SVGAGI. The CDR3 consists of 14 residues. V was cut by 4 bases and J by 0 bases, with 9 bases left in between.

This rearrangement joins TRBV5-6 to TRBJ2-1; 8 nucleotides align to TRBD2. Trimming removed 0 bases from V and 10 bases from J; junction bases left unmatched: 6. Germline-derived CDR1 and CDR2 are SGHDT and YYEEEE. The length of the CDR3 is 14 residues. The DNA of the CDR3 is TGTGCCAGCAGCTTGGGTGAACTAGCGGCCGAGCAGTTCTTC. It is translated as CASSLGELAAEQFF.

The chain recombines TRBV6-6 with TRBJ2-7; D uncertain. Germline V CDR1 and CDR2: MNHNY, SVGAGI (reference sequence). Trimming stripped 1 base from V and 4 bases from J, with 8 bases between. The CDR3 consists of 13 residues. CDR3 bases: TGTGCCAGCAGTTACTGGGGATTTTACGAGCAGTACTTC. Protein sequence: CASSYWGFYEQYF.

J is TRBJ1-1 and V is TRBV27, with 7 bases identical to TRBD1. CDR1 and CDR2 (germline): MNHEY, SMNVEV (reference sequence). The V segment lost 5 bases and the J segment 2 bases; nucleotides outside the gene matches: 5. There are 14 residues in the CDR3. The CDR3 DNA follows: TGTGCCAGCAGTATGGGACAGTCCAACACTGAAGCTTTCTTT. Protein: CASSMGQSNTEAFF.

The genes are TRBV30 and TRBJ1-2; the match to TRBD1 covers 10 bases. This CDR3 contains 16 residues. Germline-derived CDR1 and CDR2 are GTSNPN and SVGIG (reference sequence). With V trimmed by 0 bases and J by 8 bases, 12 bases remained unmatched. Here the CDR3 reads CAWSVYVTGGKLGYTF. CDR3 nucleotide sequence: TGTGCCTGGAGTGTGTATGTGACAGGGGGCAAGTTAGGCTACACCTTC.

This chain connects TRBV25-1 to TRBJ1-6; D is uncertain. In germline, CDR1 is MGHDK, CDR2 SYGVNS. With 1 base removed from V and 7 bases from J, the gap between germline ends came to 5 bases. The CDR3 sequence is 13 residues long. CDR3 sequence (DNA): TGTGCCAGCAGTGAATTAAGGAATTCACCCCTCCACTTT. Amino acids: CASSELRNSPLHF.

This clone was recorded once. The V and J genes are TRBV7-6 and TRBJ2-6; D unresolved. V lost 2 bases to trimming and J lost 3 bases, with 11 bases between them. This CDR3 has 16 amino acids. CDR1 is SGHVS, CDR2 FNYEAQ, per germline. CDR3 in amino acids: CASSLFPVSGANVLTF. As DNA, the CDR3 is TGTGCCAGCAGCTTATTCCCCGTAAGTGGGGCCAACGTCCTGACTTTC.

This chain connects TRBV3-1 (or the pseudogene TRBV3-2) to TRBJ2-1, with 7 bases fitting TRBD2. The V and J ends lost 2 bases and 12 bases, in that order; junction bases with no gene match: 7. This CDR3 is built from 13 residues. From germline, CDR1 is LGHDT and CDR2 YNNKEL (reference sequence). The CDR3 bases are TGTGCCAGCAGCCAAAAGGGACTACCCAGGCAGTTCTTC. This translates into CASSQKGLPRQFF.

This chain joins TRBV19 and TRBJ2-5; TRBD1 agrees at 7 bases. CDR3 length equals 15 residues. Germline CDR1 reads LNHDA; CDR2 reads SQIVND (reference sequence). V trimming: 3 bases; J trimming: 5 bases; junction bases outside the gene matches: 9. The CDR3 sequence is CASSIGDSLVETQYF. The CDR3 DNA follows: TGTGCCAGTAGTATCGGGGACAGTCTTGTGGAGACCCAGTACTTC.